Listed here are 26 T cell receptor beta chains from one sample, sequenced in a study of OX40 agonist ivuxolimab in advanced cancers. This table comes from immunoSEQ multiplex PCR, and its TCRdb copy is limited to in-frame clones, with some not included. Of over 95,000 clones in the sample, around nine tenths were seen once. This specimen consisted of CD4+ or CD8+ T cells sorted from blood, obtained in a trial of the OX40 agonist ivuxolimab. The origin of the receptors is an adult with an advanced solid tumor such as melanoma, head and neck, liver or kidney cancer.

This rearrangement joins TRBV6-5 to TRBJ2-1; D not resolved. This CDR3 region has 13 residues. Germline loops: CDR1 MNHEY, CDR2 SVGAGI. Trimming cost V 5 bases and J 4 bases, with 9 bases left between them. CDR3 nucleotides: TGTGCCAGCAGTGACCTGGAGTACAATGAGCAGTTCTTC. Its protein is CASSDLEYNEQFF.

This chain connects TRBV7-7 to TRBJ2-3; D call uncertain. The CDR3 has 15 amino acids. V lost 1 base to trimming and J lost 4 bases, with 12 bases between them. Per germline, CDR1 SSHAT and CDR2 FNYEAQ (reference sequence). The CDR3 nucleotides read TGTGCCAGCAGCTTAGGTGTACTCCAGGCAGATACGCAGTATTTT. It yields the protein CASSLGVLQADTQYF. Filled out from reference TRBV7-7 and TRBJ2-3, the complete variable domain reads GAGVSQSPRYKVTKRGQDVTLRCDPISSHATLYWYQQALGQGPEFLTYFNYEAQPDKSGLPSDRFSAERPEGSISTLTIQRTEQRDSAMYRCASSLGVLQADTQYFGPGTRLTVL.

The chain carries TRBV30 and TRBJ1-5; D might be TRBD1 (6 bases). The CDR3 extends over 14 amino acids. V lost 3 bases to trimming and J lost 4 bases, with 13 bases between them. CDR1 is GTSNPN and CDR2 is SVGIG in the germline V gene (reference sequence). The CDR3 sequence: CAWSGQGTNQPQHF. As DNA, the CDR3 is TGTGCCTGGAGCGGGCAGGGGACAAATCAGCCCCAGCATTTT.

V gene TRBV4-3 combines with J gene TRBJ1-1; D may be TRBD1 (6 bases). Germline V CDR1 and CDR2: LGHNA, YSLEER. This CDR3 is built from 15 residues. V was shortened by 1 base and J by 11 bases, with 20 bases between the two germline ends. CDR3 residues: CASSQVDWVGRGAFF. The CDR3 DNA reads TGCGCCAGCAGCCAAGTTGATTGGGTCGGCAGGGGTGCTTTCTTT.

The DNA of the CDR3 is TGTGCCAGCTCACCAGGTGGAAACACCATATATTTT. As protein: CASSPGGNTIYF. The chain couples TRBV18 to TRBJ1-3; D ambiguous. Per the germline V gene, CDR1 is KGHSH and CDR2 is LQKENI. The CDR3 totals 12 residues. V dropped 2 bases and J dropped 3 bases, with 2 bases sitting between them. The whole variable domain, remainder taken from reference TRBV18 and TRBJ1-3, is NAGVMQNPRHLVRRRGQEARLRCSPMKGHSHVYWYRQLPEEGLKFMVYLQKENIIDESGMPKERFSAEFPKEGPSILRIQQVVRGDSAAYFCASSPGGNTIYFGEGSWLTVV.

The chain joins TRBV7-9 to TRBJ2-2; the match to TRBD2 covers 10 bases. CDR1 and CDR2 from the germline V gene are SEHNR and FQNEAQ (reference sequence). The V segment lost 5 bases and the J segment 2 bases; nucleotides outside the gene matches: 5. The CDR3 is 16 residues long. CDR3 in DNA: TGTGCCAGCAGCCCCTGGACTAGCGGAAACACCGGGGAGCTGTTTTTT. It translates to CASSPWTSGNTGELFF.

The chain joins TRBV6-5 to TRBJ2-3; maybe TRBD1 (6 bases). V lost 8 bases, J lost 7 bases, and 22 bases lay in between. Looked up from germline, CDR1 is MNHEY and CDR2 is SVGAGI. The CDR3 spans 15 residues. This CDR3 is CASHAGQGIRNTQYF. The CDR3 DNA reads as TGTGCCAGCCATGCAGGGCAGGGGATCAGGAATACGCAGTATTTT.

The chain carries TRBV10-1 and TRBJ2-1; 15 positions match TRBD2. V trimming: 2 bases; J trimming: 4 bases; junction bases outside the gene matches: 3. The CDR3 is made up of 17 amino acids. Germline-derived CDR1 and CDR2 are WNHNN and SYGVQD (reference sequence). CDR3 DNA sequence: TGCGCCAGCAGTGAGGTCGGGACTAGCGGGGGGTACAATGAGCAGTTCTTC. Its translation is CASSEVGTSGGYNEQFF.

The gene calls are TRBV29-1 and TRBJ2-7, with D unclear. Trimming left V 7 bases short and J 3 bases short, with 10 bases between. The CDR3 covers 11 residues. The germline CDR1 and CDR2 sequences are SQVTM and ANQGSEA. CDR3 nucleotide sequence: TGCAGCGGAACACGTAACTACGAGCAGTACTTC. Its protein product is CSGTRNYEQYF.

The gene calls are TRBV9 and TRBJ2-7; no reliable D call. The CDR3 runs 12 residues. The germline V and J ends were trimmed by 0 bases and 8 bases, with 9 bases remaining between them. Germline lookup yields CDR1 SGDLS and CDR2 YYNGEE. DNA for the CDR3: TGTGCCAGCAGCGTAGACTCAACGAAGCAGTACTTC. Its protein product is CASSVDSTKQYF.

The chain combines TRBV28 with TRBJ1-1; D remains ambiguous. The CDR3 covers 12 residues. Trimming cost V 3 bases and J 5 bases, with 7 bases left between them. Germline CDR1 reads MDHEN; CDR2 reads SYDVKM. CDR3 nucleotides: TGTGCCAGCAGTTTCCTCAGGACTGAAGCTTTCTTT. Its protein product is CASSFLRTEAFF.

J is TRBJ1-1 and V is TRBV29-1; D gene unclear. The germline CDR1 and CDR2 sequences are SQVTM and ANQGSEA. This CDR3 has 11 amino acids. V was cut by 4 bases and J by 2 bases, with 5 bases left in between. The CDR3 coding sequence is TGCAGCGTTGTCCTTAACACTGAAGCTTTCTTT. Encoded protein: CSVVLNTEAFF.

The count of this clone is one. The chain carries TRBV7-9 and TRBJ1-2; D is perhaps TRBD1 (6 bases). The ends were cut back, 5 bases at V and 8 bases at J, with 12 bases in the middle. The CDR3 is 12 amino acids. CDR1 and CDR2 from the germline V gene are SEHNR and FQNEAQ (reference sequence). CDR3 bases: TGTGCCAGCAGCCCCCCAGGGGACGGCTACACCTTC. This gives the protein CASSPPGDGYTF. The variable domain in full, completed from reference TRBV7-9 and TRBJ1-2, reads DTGVSQNPRHKITKRGQNVTFRCDPISEHNRLYWYRQTLGQGPEFLTYFQNEAQLEKSRLLSDRFSAERPKGSFSTLEIQRTEQGDSAMYLCASSPPGDGYTFGSGTRLTVV.

DNA of the CDR3: TGTGCCAGCAGCTTCCCCCAGCGGGGGGAGACAGATACGCAGTATTTT. This translates into CASSFPQRGETDTQYF. V usage is TRBV11-1 and J usage is TRBJ2-3; 9 nucleotides align to TRBD2. V shed 3 bases, J shed 3 bases, and the junction held 7 bases outside the gene matches. The germline V gene encodes CDR1 SGHAT and CDR2 FQDESV (reference sequence). The CDR3 totals 16 residues. Complete variable domain (other parts from reference TRBV11-1 and TRBJ2-3): EAEVAQSPRYKITEKSQAVAFWCDPISGHATLYWYRQILGQGPELLVQFQDESVVDDSQLPKDRFSAERLKGVDSTLKIQPAELGDSAMYLCASSFPQRGETDTQYFGPGTRLTVL.

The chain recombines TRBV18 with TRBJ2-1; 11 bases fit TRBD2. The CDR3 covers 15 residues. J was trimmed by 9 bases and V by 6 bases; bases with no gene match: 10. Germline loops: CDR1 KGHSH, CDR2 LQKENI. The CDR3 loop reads CASSSGTSGSTEQFF. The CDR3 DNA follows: TGTGCCAGCTCTTCCGGGACTAGCGGATCGACTGAGCAGTTCTTC.

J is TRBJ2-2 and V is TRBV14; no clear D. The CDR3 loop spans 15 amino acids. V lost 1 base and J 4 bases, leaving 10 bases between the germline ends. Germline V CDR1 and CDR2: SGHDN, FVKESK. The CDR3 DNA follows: TGTGCCAGCAGCCAAGCTTCTCTCCCCACCGGGGAGCTGTTTTTT. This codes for CASSQASLPTGELFF.

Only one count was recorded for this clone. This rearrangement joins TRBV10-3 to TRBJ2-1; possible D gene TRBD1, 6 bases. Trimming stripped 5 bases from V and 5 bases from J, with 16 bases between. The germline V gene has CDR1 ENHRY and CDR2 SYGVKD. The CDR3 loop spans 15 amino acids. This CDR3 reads CAISRDIRQNNEQFF. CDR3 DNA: TGTGCCATCAGTCGGGACATCCGACAGAACAATGAGCAGTTCTTC.

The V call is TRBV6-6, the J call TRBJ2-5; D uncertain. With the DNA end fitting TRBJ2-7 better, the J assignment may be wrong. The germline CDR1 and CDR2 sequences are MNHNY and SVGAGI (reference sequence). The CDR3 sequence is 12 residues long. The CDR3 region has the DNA TGTGCCAGCGAAAGCATCGGCTACGAGCAGTACTTC. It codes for CASESIGYEQYF.

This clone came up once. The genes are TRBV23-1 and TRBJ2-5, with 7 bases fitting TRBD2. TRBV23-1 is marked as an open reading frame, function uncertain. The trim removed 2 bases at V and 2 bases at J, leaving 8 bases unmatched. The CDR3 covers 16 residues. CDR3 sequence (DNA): TGCGCCAGCAGTCAACGTGGGACTACTATGCAAGAGACCCAGTACTTC. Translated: CASSQRGTTMQETQYF.

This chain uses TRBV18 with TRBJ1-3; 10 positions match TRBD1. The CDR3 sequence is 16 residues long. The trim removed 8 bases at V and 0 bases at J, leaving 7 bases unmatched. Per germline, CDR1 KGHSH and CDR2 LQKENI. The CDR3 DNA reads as TGTGCCAGCGCTCCGGGACAGGGGATCTCTGGAAACACCATATATTTT. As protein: CASAPGQGISGNTIYF.

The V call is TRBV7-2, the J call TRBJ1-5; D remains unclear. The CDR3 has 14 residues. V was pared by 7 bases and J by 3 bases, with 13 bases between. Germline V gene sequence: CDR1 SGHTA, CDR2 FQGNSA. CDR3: CASNDLGANQPQHF. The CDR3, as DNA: TGTGCCAGCAACGACTTGGGAGCCAATCAGCCCCAGCATTTT.

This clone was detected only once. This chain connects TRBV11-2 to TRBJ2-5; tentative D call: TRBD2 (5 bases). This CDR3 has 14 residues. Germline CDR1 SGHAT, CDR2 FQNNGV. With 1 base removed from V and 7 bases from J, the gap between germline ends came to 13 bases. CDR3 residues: CASSLGRQAGTQYF. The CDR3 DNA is TGTGCCAGCAGCTTAGGAAGGCAGGCGGGGACCCAGTACTTC. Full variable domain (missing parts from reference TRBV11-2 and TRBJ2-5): EAGVAQSPRYKIIEKRQSVAFWCNPISGHATLYWYQQILGQGPKLLIQFQNNGVVDDSQLPKDRFSAERLKGVDSTLKIQPAKLEDSAVYLCASSLGRQAGTQYFGPGTRLLVL.

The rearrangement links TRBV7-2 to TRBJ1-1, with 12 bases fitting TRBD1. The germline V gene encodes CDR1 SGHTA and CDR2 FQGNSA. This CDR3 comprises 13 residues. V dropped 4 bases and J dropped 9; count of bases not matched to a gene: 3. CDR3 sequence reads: CASSSGTGGKAFF. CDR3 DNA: TGTGCCAGCAGCTCCGGGACAGGGGGCAAAGCTTTCTTT.

This CDR3 reads CAWSRVVNTEAFF. The CDR3, as DNA: TGTGCCTGGAGTAGGGTCGTGAACACTGAAGCTTTCTTT. This chain uses TRBV30 with TRBJ1-1; unclear D gene. This CDR3 is 13 amino acids long. Trimming removed 2 bases at V and 0 bases at J, with 7 bases between. Germline lookup yields CDR1 GTSNPN and CDR2 SVGIG (reference sequence).

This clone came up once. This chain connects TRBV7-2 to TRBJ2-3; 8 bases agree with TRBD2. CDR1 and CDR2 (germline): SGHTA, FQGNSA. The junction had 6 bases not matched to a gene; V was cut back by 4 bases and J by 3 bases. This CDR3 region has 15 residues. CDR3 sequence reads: CASSSSGTSTDTQYF. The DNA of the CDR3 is TGTGCCAGCAGCTCCTCCGGGACTAGTACAGATACGCAGTATTTT. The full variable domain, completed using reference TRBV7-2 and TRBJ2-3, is GAGVSQSPSNKVTEKGKDVELRCDPISGHTALYWYRQSLGQGLEFLIYFQGNSAPDKSGLPSDRFSAERTGGSVSTLTIQRTQQEDSAVYLCASSSSGTSTDTQYFGPGTRLTVL.

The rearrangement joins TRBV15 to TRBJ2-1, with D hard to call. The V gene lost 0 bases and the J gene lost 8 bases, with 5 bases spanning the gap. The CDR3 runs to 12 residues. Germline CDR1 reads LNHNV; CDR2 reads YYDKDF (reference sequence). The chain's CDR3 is CATSRDRDEQFF. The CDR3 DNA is TGTGCCACCAGCAGAGATAGGGATGAGCAGTTCTTC.